This record covers a single T cell receptor (beta chain). Mouse names are used for the genes. The sequenced fragment ends 1 residue before the CDR3 boundary, so the rest is inferred from the germline J gene. This sample stems from a study of tissue T cells after allogeneic stem cell transplantation. Sequencing was performed with immunoSEQ multiplex PCR; in TCRdb, only in-frame clones are kept and a portion is missing. Of over 40,000 clones listed, about three quarters are singletons. This CDR3 comprises 14 residues. With 6 bases clipped from V and 0 bases from J, the junction kept 1 base outside the gene matches. Per germline, CDR1 MSHET and CDR2 SYDVDS.

Sequencing was done on a sample of sorted cells pooled from one or two spleens. The chain uses TRBV29 and TRBJ2-3; 9 nucleotides agree with TRBD1. This sequence originates from a pool of C57BL/6 mice in good health. CDR3 DNA, as far as it was read: TGTGCTAGCAGACAGGGGGCTAGTGCAGAAACGCTGTAT. This translates into CASRQGASAETLY. The entire CDR3 protein is CASRQGASAETLYF.